What follows describes a single TCR beta chain. The specificity of this receptor is unknown. Base qualities are not at hand, and no much larger clone is one base apart. The immunoSEQ Assay, a bias-controlled multiplex PCR, was used to amplify TCRbeta CDR3 regions from genomic DNA. Under the source paper's analysis protocol: The number of nucleated cells in each sample was estimated by amplification of reference gene primers within the assay. To quantify the absolute abundance of each unique TCRbeta CDR3 rearrangement, sequence reads were collapsed and filtered. For each sample, productive Simpson clonality was calculated as the square root of Simpson's diversity index across productive rearrangements. The immuneACCESS repertoire file appears here via TCRdb, limited to in-frame rearrangements. These files lack a portion of the clones; in checked studies, under half of the deficit traces to unresolved V genes, and the cause of the others is not known. V and J calls and clone size are copied from that table; D and trimming were computed from the DNA. This sample is represented by under 250,000 clones; roughly 80% of them were singletons. The top ten hold roughly 3.4% of the sample.

The sample originates from a study of blood T cell repertoires in COVID-19 (dated by TCRdb to about 2020). The study in broad terms: Samples covering the acute and convalescent phases of COVID-19 were provided by collaborators in the United States, Italy and Spain. The material from the prospective study consisted of cDNA or gDNA derived from T cells, B-cell-depleted T cells, or PBMCs. Deeply sampled blood TCRbeta repertoires from subjects exposed to, actively infected with, or recovered from COVID-19 were included in the dataset. The repertoires were released in a freely available public database meant as a resource for research on the immune response to SARS-CoV-2. Samples came from the ongoing ImmuneRACE study (first 160 participants) plus 1,254 subjects from 6 global collaborators. Sample metadata almost always included a de-identified subject ID, COVID-19 status, age in years and sex. HLA class I and class II types, where available, came from metadata supplied by the sample provider rather than from assay-based typing.

Collaborating institutions collected whole blood in K2EDTA tubes following their own protocols. For TCRbeta analysis, collaborator samples were shipped as frozen whole blood, as isolated PBMCs, or as DNA extracted from either sample type. What the work shows at the level of the full study, not this receptor alone: Clinical and demographic metadata were provided uncurated, with the amount varying by source and participant.

The sequence derives from a woman between 18 and 29 years old with acute or convalescent COVID-19. The source material was peripheral blood.

In nucleotide form, the sequence is TGTGCCACCCGACAGTTTGGAGGGGGCGCTGAGACCCAGTACTTC. This codes for CATRQFGGGAETQYF. The V and J genes are TRBV15 and TRBJ2-5, with TRBD1 perhaps the D gene, on 7 matching bases. CDR1 is given as LNHNV and CDR2 as YYDKDF, both from the germline V gene (reference sequence). The CDR3 goes from the cysteine to the phenylalanine over 15 residues. Here the CDR3 DNA is all that survives: 45 bases in frame from base 1. The V and J ends are trimmed by 8 bases and 5 bases, leaving 21 bases between them.